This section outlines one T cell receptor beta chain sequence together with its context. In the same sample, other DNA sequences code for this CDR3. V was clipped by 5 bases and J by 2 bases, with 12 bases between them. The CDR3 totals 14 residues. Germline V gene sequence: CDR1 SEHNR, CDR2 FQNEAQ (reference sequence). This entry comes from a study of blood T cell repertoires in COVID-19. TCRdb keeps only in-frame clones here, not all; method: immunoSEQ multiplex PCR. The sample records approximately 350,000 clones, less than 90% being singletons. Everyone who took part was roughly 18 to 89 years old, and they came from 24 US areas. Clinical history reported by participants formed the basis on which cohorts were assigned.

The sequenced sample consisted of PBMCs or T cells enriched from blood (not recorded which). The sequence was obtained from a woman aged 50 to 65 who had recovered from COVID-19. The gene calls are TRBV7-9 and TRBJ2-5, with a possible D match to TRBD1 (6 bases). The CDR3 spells CASSLRGQQETQYF. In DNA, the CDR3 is TGTGCCAGCAGCCTCCGAGGACAGCAAGAGACCCAGTACTTC.